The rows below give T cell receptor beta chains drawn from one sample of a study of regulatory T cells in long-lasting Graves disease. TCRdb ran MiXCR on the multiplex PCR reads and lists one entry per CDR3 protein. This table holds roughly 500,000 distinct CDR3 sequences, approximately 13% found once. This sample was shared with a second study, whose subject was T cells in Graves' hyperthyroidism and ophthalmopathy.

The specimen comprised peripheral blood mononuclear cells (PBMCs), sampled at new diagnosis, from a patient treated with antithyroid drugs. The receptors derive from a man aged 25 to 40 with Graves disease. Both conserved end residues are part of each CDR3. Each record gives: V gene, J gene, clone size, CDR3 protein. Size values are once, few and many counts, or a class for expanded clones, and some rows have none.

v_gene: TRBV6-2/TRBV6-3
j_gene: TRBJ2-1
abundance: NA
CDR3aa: CASSYSGFHNEQFF

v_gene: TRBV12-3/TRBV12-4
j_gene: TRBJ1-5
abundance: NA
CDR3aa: CASSLRLTGRSNQPRHF

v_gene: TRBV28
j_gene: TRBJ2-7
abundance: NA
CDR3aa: CASSSTSRRRYEQYF

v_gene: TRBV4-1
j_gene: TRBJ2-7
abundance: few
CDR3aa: CASSQPSGRLYEQYF

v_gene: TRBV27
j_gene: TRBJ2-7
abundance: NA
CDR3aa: CASSYWDRSDEQYF

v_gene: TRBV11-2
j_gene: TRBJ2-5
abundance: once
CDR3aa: CARSLVGETEYF

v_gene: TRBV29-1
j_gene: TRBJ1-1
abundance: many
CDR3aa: CSVEDGTVMNTEAFF

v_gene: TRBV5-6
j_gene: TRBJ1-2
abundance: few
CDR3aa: CASSLWRRFHGYTF

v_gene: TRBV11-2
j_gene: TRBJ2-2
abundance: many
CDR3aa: CASSPVNGELFF

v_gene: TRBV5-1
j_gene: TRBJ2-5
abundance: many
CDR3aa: CASSLIQAQETQYF

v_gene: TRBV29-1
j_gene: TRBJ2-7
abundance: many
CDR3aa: CSVEEGTSGSYEQYF

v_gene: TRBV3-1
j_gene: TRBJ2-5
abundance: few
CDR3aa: CASSQGLPIVF

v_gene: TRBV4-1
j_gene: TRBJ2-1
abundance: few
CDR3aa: CASSQLPSGLSYNEQFF

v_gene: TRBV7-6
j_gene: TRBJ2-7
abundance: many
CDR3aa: CASSPPGFHEQYF

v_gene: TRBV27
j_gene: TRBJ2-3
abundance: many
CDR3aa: CASTPGPRESTDTQYF

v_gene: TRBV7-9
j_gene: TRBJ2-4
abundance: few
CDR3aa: CASSTAGTAKNIQYF

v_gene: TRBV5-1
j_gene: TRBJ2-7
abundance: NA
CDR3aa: CASSLGGTAANEQYF

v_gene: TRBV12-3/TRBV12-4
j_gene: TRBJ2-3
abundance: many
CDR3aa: CASSLTRRSTDTQYF

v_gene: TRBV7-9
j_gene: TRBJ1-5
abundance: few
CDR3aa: CASSFNTGNQPQHF

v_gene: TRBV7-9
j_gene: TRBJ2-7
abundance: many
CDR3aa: CASRRDRAGEQYF

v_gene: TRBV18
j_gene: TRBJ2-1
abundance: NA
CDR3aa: CASSLTRLEGNEQFF

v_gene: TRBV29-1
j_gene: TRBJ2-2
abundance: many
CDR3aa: CSVEPNTGELFF

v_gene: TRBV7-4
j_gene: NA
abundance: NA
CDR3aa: CASSFPPSTSGSPVQFF

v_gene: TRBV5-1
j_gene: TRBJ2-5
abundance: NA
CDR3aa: CASSLTEGPQYF

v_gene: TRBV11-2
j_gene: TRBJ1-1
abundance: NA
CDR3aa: CASSLDQEEAFF

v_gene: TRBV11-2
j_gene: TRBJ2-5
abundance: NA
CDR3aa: CASSPRTRWETQYF

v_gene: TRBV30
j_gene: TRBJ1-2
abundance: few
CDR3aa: CAWSIQGRLGGYTF

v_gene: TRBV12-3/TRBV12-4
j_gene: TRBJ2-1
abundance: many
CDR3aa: CASSSIWAFGYNEQFF

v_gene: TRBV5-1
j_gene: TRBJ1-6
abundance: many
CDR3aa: CASSLEGLKGNSPLHF

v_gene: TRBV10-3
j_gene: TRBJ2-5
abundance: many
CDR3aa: CAISGGRRETQYF

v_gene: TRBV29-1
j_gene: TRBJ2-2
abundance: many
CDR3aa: CSVVFIGELFF

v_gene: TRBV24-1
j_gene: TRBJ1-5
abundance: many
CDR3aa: CATSDPSQGNQPQHF

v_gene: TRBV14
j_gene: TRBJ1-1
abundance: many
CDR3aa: CASSQGPYTEAFF

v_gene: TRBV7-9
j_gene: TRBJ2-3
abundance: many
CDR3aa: CASSSDNGDTQYF

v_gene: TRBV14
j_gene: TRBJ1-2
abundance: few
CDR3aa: CASSQSGGAGGYTF